This T cell receptor beta chain comes out of a study of OX40 agonist ivuxolimab in advanced cancers. Study-wide background: Every 2 weeks, patients got intravenous ivuxolimab at one of six dose levels (0.01-10 mg/kg).

Cycle 7 day 1, cycle 4 day 1, and baseline were the timepoints at which blood was sampled. Comments on this clone: The antigen remains unidentified.

Study-wide results and caveats: At 0.1 to 3.0 mg/kg, clonal expansion of CD4+ and CD8+ blood T cells had occurred by week 6.

Only in-frame clones appear in the TCRdb table, and some are missing; sequencing was by immunoSEQ multiplex PCR. The sample carries approximately 58,000 clones, about 81% recorded once. With 5 bases clipped from V and 3 bases from J, the junction kept 3 bases outside the gene matches. Germline-derived CDR1 and CDR2 are LNHDA and SQIVND (reference sequence). This CDR3 spans 13 amino acids. The starting material was CD4+ or CD8+ T cells sorted from blood, obtained in a trial of the OX40 agonist ivuxolimab. The clonotype comes from an adult with an advanced solid tumor such as melanoma, head and neck, liver or kidney cancer. The gene calls are TRBV19 and TRBJ1-2, with 7 bases aligning to TRBD1. The CDR3 loop is CASSPQGYYGYTF. The CDR3 nucleotides are TGTGCCAGTAGTCCACAGGGGTACTATGGCTACACCTTC.